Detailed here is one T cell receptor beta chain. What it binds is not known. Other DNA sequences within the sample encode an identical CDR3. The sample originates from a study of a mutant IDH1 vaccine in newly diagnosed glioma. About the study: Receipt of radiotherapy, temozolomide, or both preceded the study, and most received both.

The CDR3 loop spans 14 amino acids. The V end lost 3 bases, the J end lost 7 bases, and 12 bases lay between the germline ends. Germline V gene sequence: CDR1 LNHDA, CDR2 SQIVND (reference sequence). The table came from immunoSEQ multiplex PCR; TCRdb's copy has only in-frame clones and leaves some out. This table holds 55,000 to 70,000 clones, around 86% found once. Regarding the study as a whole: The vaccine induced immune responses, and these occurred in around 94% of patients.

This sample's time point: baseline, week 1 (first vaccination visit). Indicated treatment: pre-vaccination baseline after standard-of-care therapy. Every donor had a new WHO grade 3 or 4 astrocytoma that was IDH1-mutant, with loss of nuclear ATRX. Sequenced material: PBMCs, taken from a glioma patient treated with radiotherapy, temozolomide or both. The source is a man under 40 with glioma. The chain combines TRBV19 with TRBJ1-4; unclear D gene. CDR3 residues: CASSIQGLGEKLFF. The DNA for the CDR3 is TGTGCCAGTAGTATCCAAGGTCTGGGTGAAAAACTGTTTTTT.